The source of this T cell receptor (beta chain) is a study of T cell repertoires in cytomegalovirus infection. In the study overall: The authors relied on CMV epitopes, both recently identified HLA-C-restricted and well-studied HLA-B-restricted. The public TCR beta signatures pointed to both CMV infection and matching HLA type.

This clonotype turned up a few times. Its antigen is not identified. Each CDR3 protein gets one entry after TCRdb re-called the reads with MiXCR. The sample has about 900,000 distinct CDR3 sequences; around 32% are singletons. CDR3 length: 15 amino acids. Trimming pared 3 bases from V and 3 bases from J, leaving 12 bases between. Germline V CDR1 and CDR2: LNHDA, SQIVND (reference sequence). General observations from the study: Ex vivo, HLA-C-restricted CMV-specific TCR beta clonotypes prevailed over the rest of the response. Accumulated public TCR beta family frequency recognized individuals carrying CMV together with the relevant HLA.

The rearrangement joins TRBV19 to TRBJ2-1; TRBD1 is a possible D gene (6 bases). This TCR came from a human donor in good health (CMV status not recorded). Some clones in this sample may be carry-over from other donors' samples. Sequencing was performed on cultured CD8+ T cells from PBMCs, taken from culture after CMV antigen stimulation. The chain's CDR3 is CASSIGTNNYNEQFF. The CDR3 nucleotides read TGTGCCAGTAGTATTGGGACAAATAACTACAATGAGCAGTTCTTC. Complete variable domain (other parts from reference TRBV19 and TRBJ2-1): DGGITQSPKYLFRKEGQNVTLSCEQNLNHDAMYWYRQDPGQGLRLIYYSQIVNDFQKGDIAEGYSVSREKKESFPLTVTSAQKNPTAFYLCASSIGTNNYNEQFFGPGTRLTVL.